Listed here are 3 T cell receptor beta chains from one sample, sequenced in a study of blood T cells in healthy people across ages. Using a J-beta primer mix together with a sample-barcoded 5' primer, a second PCR was run for roughly 7 to 11 cycles. In TCRdb, the 5' RACE reads were re-called with MiXCR into one record per CDR3 protein. This repertoire shows about a million distinct CDR3 sequences, less than 45% found once; its top ten account for around 13%. Sequenced input: blood. The receptor set was obtained from a man aged 18 to 35 in good health.

The gene calls are TRBV20-1 and TRBJ1-2; D perhaps matches TRBD1 (5 bases). The CDR3 spans 14 residues. CDR1 and CDR2 from the germline V gene are DFQATT and SNEGSKA (reference sequence). V was clipped by 6 bases and J by 5 bases, with 19 bases between them. CDR3 region: CSAIAQREGYGYTF. The DNA for the CDR3 is TGCAGTGCCATAGCCCAGCGGGAGGGGTATGGCTACACCTTC.

This clonotype has just a few counts. The rearrangement links TRBV29-1 to TRBJ1-1, with D uncertain. CDR3 length equals 12 residues. Trimming stripped 4 bases from V and 5 bases from J, with 11 bases between. Germline-derived CDR1 and CDR2 are SQVTM and ANQGSEA. This chain's CDR3 is CSVVGFRTEAFF. The CDR3 coding sequence is TGCAGCGTTGTTGGTTTTAGGACTGAAGCTTTCTTT.

CDR3 sequence: CASSQAWGQGAGNEQYF. The CDR3 DNA follows: TGTGCCAGCAGCCAAGCTTGGGGACAGGGGGCTGGAAACGAGCAGTACTTC. J is TRBJ2-7 and V is TRBV3-1; 12 bases map to TRBD1. This CDR3 is 17 amino acids long. Germline trimming cut 1 base from V and 5 bases from J; bases unmatched to any gene: 9. Germline V gene data show CDR1 as LGHDT and CDR2 as YNNKEL (reference sequence).